What follows is one T cell receptor (beta chain) and its context. Its antigen is not identified. One base away lies a much larger clone, so this may be a sequencing read error. The data were obtained in a study of blood T cells in healthy people across ages. Findings of the study overall: Higher diversity, along with more naive CD4+ cells, distinguished long-lived donors from aged donors. CMV status of donors was unknown, possibly confounding expanded clonotype changes.

Through a sample-barcoded 5' primer and a J-beta primer mix, a second PCR was run for 7 to 11 cycles. TCRdb re-called the 5' RACE reads through MiXCR, storing one row per CDR3 protein. Of fewer than 2 million distinct CDR3 sequences detected, approximately 39% appear once; the ten largest clones hold about 21%. In terms of origin and age, donors were healthy Caucasian individuals from Russia aged roughly 6 to 95. Every donor gave approximately 10 milliliters of peripheral blood. This TCR was recovered from a human donor in good health. The specimen was blood.

The CDR3 region is CASSGTDRADNEAFF. The CDR3 nucleotides read TGCGCCAGCAGCGGTACGGACAGGGCGGATAATGAAGCTTTCTTT. The chain recombines TRBV5-1 with TRBJ1-1; 8 bases map to TRBD1. There are 15 residues in the CDR3. Per the germline V gene, CDR1 is SGHRS and CDR2 is YFSETQ. The V gene end was trimmed by 4 bases and the J gene end by 7 bases; junction bases not matched to a gene: 12.